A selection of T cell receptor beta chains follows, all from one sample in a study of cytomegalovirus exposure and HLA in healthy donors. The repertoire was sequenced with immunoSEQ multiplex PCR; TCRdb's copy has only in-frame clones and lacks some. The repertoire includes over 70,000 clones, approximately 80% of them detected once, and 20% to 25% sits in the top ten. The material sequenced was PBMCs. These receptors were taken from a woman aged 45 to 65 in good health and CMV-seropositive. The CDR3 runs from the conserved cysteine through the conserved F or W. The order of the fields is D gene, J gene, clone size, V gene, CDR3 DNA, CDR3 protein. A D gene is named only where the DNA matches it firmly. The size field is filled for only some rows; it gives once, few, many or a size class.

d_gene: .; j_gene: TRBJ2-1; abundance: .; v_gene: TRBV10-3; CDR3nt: TGTGCCATCAGCCCGCCCGGTAGCTCCTACAATGAGCAGTTCTTC; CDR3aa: CAISPPGSSYNEQFF
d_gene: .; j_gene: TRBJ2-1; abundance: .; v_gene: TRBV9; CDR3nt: TGTGCCAGCAGTGGTAGGGATAGGGGAAGCAATGAGCAGTTCTTC; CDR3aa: CASSGRDRGSNEQFF
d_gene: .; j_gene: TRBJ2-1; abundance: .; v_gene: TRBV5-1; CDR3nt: TGCGCCAGCAGCGCGAGTCCCCGCTCCTACAATGAGCAGTTCTTC; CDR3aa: CASSASPRSYNEQFF
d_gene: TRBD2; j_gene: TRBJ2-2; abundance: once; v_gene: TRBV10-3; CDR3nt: TGTGCCATCAGTCCGGGACTAGCTTTCCCTGGGGAGCTGTTTTTT; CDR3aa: CAISPGLAFPGELFF
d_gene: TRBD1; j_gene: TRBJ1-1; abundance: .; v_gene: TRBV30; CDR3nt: TGTGCCTGGATATGGCAGGGGGCGATGAACACTGAAGCTTTCTTT; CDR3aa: CAWIWQGAMNTEAFF
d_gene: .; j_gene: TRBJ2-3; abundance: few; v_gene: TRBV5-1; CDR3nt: TGCGCCAGCAGCTTGGCCGGCAGCGCAGATACGCAGTATTTT; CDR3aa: CASSLAGSADTQYF
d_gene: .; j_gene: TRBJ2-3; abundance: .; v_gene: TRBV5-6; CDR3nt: TGTGCCAGCAGCCCGGGTCGTACAGATACGCAGTATTTT; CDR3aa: CASSPGRTDTQYF
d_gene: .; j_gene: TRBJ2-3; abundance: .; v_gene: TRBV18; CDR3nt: TGTGCCAGCTCACCCCGTGAGGATACGCAGTATTTT; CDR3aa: CASSPREDTQYF
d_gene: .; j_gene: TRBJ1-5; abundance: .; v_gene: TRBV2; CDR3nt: TGTGCCAGCAGGTCGGCAGGGGAGAATCAGCCCCAGCATTTT; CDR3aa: CASRSAGENQPQHF
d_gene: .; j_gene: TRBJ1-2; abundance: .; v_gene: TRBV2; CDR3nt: TGTGCCAGCAGCCCCTTGTGGGGGGATAACTATGGCTACACCTTC; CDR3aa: CASSPLWGDNYGYTF
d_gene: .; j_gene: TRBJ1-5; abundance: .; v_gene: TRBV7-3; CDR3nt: TGTGCCAGCAGCCGAGGCAGTAATCAGCCCCAGCATTTT; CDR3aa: CASSRGSNQPQHF
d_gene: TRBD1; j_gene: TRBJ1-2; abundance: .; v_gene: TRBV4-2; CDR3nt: TGTGCCAGCAGCCAAGATGGTACAGGGGATGGCTACACCTTC; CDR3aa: CASSQDGTGDGYTF
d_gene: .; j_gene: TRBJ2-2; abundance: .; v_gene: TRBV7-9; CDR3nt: TGTTCCAGCAGTCGGGATACCGGGGAGCTGTTTTTT; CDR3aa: CSSSRDTGELFF
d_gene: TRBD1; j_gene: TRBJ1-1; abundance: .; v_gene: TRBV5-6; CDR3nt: TGTGCCAGCAGCCTCTTTACAGGGGTGGAGAACACTGAAGCTTTCTTT; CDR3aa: CASSLFTGVENTEAFF
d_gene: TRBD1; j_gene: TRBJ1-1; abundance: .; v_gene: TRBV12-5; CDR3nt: TGTGCTAGTGCCATAGGGACAGGGGTCGGCACTGAAGCTTTCTTT; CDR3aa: CASAIGTGVGTEAFF
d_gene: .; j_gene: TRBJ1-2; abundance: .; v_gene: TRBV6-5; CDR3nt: TGTGCCAGCAGTTACTCCCTACAGGGTAACTATGGCTACACCTTC; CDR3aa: CASSYSLQGNYGYTF
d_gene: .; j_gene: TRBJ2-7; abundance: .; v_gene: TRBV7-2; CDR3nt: TGTGCCAGCAGCGGGACTTCGCGAGGCGAGCAGTACTTC; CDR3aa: CASSGTSRGEQYF
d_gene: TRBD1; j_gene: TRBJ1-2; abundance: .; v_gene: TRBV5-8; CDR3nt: TGTGCCAGCAGCGGAGGGGGCGCGGCAAACTATGGCTACACCTTC; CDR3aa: CASSGGGAANYGYTF
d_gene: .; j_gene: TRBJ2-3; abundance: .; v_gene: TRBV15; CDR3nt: TGTGCCACCAGCAGAGGTAGCAGAACTAGCACAGATACGCAGTATTTT; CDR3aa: CATSRGSRTSTDTQYF
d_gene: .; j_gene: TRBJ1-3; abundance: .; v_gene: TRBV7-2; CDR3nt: TGTGCCAGCAGCTTGTCTTCCAGCTCTGGAAACACCATATATTTT; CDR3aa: CASSLSSSSGNTIYF
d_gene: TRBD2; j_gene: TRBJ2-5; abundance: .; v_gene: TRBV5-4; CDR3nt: TGTGCCAGCAGCCGCGGGGGGGCCGGTACTGGCTTAGAGACCCAGTACTTC; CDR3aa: CASSRGGAGTGLETQYF
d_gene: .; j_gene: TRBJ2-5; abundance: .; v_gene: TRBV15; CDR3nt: TGTGCCACCAGCAGAGAGGAGAGGTTCAAGGAGACCCAGTACTTC; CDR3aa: CATSREERFKETQYF
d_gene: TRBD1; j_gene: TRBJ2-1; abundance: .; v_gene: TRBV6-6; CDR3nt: TGTGCCAGCAGCCCCTCAGAGACAGGGGGCAGGGATGAGCAGTTCTTC; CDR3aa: CASSPSETGGRDEQFF
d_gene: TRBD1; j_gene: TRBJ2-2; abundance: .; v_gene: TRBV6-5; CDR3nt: TGTGCCAGCAGCCCGACAGGGATGAGCACCGGGGAGCTGTTTTTT; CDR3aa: CASSPTGMSTGELFF
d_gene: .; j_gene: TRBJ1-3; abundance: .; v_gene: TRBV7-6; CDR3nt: TGTGCCAGCAGCTTAGTCGGGGGAGGCTTCTCTGGAAACACCATATATTTT; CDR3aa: CASSLVGGGFSGNTIYF
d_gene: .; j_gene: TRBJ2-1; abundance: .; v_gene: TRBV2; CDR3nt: TGTGCCAGCATCAAGGGGTCCTACAATGAGCAGTTCTTC; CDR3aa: CASIKGSYNEQFF
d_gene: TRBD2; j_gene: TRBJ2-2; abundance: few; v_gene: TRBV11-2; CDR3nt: TGTGCCAGCAGCTTAGAAGGGTTAGCGGGGGTATTCGGGGAGCTGTTTTTT; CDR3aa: CASSLEGLAGVFGELFF
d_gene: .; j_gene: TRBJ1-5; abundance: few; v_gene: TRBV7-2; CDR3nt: TGTGCCAGCAGCTTAGCGCCAGGGGCCTCCAGCAATCAGCCCCAGCATTTT; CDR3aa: CASSLAPGASSNQPQHF
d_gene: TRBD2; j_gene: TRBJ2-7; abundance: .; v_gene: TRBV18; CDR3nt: TGTGCCAGCTCACCCCTGGTGGGAGGGAGCTACGAGCAGTACTTC; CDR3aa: CASSPLVGGSYEQYF
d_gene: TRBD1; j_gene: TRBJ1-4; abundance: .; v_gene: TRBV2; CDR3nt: TGTGCCCTATGCCTTGCCCGGGACAGCAAACTGTTCTTT; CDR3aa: CALCLARDSKLFF
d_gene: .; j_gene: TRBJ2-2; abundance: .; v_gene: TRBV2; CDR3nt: TGTGCCAGCAGTCCCAGGCAATTCACCGGGGAGCTGTTTTTT; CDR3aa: CASSPRQFTGELFF
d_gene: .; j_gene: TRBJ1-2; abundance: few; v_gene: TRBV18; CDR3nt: TGTGCCAGCTCACCACCGAGAGGTTGGGGCTACACCTTC; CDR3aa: CASSPPRGWGYTF
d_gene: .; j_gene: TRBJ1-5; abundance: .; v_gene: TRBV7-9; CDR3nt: TGTTCCAGCAGCTTAGAGACACTTAATCAGCCCCAGCATTTT; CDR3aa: CSSSLETLNQPQHF
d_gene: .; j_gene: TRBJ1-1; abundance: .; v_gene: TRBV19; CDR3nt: TGTGCCAGTAGTATCGGACTGGGTGAAGCTTTCTTT; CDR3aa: CASSIGLGEAFF
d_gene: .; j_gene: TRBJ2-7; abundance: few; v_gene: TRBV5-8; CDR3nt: TGTGCCAGCAGCTTTAACGAGCAGTACTTC; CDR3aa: CASSFNEQYF
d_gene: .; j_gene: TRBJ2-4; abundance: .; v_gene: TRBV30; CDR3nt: TGTGCCTGGGGCCCCGGGACAATAGCCAAAAACATTCAGTACTTC; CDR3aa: CAWGPGTIAKNIQYF
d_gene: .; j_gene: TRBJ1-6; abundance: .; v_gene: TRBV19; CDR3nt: TGTGCCAGCACCCCAGAGGCCACCTATAATTCACCCCTCCACTTT; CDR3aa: CASTPEATYNSPLHF
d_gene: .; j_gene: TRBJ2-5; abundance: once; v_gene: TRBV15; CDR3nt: TGTGCCACCAGCCACTCTTCCTCGGAGACCCAGTACTTC; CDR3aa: CATSHSSSETQYF
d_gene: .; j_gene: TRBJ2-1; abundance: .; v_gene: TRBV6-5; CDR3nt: TGTGCCAGCAGCCCGACAGTCTCCTACAATGAGCAGTTCTTC; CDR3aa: CASSPTVSYNEQFF
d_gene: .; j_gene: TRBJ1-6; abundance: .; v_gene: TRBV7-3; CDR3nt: TGTGCCAGCAGCTTAGGGCACTTTAATTCACCCCTCCACTTT; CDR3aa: CASSLGHFNSPLHF
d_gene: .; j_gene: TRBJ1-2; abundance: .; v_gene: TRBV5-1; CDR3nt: TGCGCCAGCAGCGCCACATCAGGGGATAGCGGCTACACCTTC; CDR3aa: CASSATSGDSGYTF
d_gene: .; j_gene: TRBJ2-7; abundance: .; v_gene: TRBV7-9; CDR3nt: TGTTCCAGCAGCCTCCCTTCACCGGGGACAACTTTCTACGAGCAGTACTTC; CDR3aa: CSSSLPSPGTTFYEQYF
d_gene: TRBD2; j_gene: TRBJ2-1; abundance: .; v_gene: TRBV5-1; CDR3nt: TGCGCCAGCAGCTCGGGGGTAGCGGGAGGTGCCAATGAGCAGTTCTTC; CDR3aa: CASSSGVAGGANEQFF
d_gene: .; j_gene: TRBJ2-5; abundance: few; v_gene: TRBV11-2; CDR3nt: TGTGCCAGCAGCTTTCCATACCAAGAGACCCAGTACTTC; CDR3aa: CASSFPYQETQYF
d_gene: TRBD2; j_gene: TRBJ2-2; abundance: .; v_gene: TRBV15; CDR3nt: TGTGCCACCAGCAGAGATTTGGGAGCGGGGCCCACCGGGGAGCTGTTTTTT; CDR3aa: CATSRDLGAGPTGELFF
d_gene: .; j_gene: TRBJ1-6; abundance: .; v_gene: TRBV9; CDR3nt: TGTGCCAGCAGCGTAGTGCCTAGCAGTAATTCACCCCTCCACTTT; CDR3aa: CASSVVPSSNSPLHF